Below, 11 T cell receptor beta chains from the same sample are listed, as sequenced in a study of T cell changes during pregnancy in multiple sclerosis. Clones were read by immunoSEQ multiplex PCR, and TCRdb kept only the in-frame ones, dropping some. The table lists around 100,000 clones, approximately 94% of them singletons, with approximately 1.2% in the top ten. Source: peripheral blood, taken in the second trimester of pregnancy. The receptors stem from a female donor with multiple sclerosis, enrolled in a pregnancy study.

Here the CDR3 reads CASSRRGTGEMNTEAFF. CDR3 DNA: TGTGCCAGCTCACGGCGCGGGACAGGGGAGATGAACACTGAAGCTTTCTTT. This sequence joins TRBV18 and TRBJ1-1, with 10 positions matching TRBD1. The germline V gene encodes CDR1 KGHSH and CDR2 LQKENI. V shed 4 bases and J 0 bases; nucleotides not matched to a gene: 8. The CDR3 extends over 17 amino acids.

The V and J genes are TRBV7-3 and TRBJ2-3; no reliable D call. CDR3 length: 14 amino acids. V was cut by 0 bases and J by 2 bases, with 6 bases left in between. Germline V CDR1 and CDR2: SGHTA, FQGTGA. CDR3 sequence reads: CASSLTISTDTQYF. CDR3 bases: TGTGCCAGCAGCTTAACCATTTCCACAGATACGCAGTATTTT.

The chain couples TRBV19 to TRBJ1-2, with 9 bases fitting TRBD1. V lost 7 bases and J lost 4; bases outside the gene matches: 10. CDR1 LNHDA and CDR2 SQIVND come from the germline V gene (reference sequence). CDR3 size: 15 residues. The CDR3, as DNA: TGTGCCAGTACCCCCCCGGGGACAGGGACCTATGGCTACACCTTC. This sequence encodes CASTPPGTGTYGYTF.

CDR3 nucleotides: TGCGCCAGCAGCCCCGGGACTAGCGGCCCCGGACAGCAGTTCTTC. Protein: CASSPGTSGPGQQFF. V gene TRBV5-1 combines with J gene TRBJ2-1, with 11 bases that match TRBD2. V lost 4 bases, J lost 11 bases, and 11 bases stayed unmatched. From germline, CDR1 is SGHRS and CDR2 YFSETQ. The CDR3 extends over 15 amino acids.

This clone has a handful of counts. The chain employs TRBV4-1 and TRBJ2-2; D may be TRBD1 (6 bases). V was clipped by 4 bases and J by 8 bases, with 8 bases between them. CDR3 length: 12 amino acids. Germline V gives CDR1 MGHRA, CDR2 YSYEKL. For the CDR3, the DNA is TGCGCCAGCAGCCCAGGGGTGGGGGAGCTGTTTTTT. Translating gives CASSPGVGELFF.

The CDR3 region is CASSLPNSLEQFF. Written as DNA, the CDR3 is TGTGCCAGCAGCCTTCCCAACTCACTAGAGCAGTTCTTC. The chain uses TRBV7-3 and TRBJ2-1; D call uncertain. Trimming removed 5 bases at V and 10 bases at J, with 15 bases between. The CDR3 totals 13 residues. Germline values: CDR1 SGHTA, CDR2 FQGTGA.

This chain joins TRBV27 and TRBJ2-3; D may be TRBD1 (6 bases). Trimming took off 5 bases at V and 2 bases at J, with 14 bases between the two ends. The CDR3 contains 15 residues. CDR1 MNHEY and CDR2 SMNVEV come from the germline V gene (reference sequence). CDR3 sequence (DNA): TGTGCCAGCAGTGCGGACAGCCGAAACACAGATACGCAGTATTTT. The encoded protein is CASSADSRNTDTQYF.

This clone has a handful of counts. The V call is TRBV30, the J call TRBJ1-1; possible D gene TRBD1, 5 bases. Germline V lookup: CDR1 GTSNPN, CDR2 SVGIG (reference sequence). This CDR3 has 13 amino acids. The ends were cut back, 0 bases at V and 7 bases at J, with 12 bases in the middle. The CDR3 bases are TGTGCCTGGAGTGTAGGGGTTGGTGGTGAAGCTTTCTTT. Its translation: CAWSVGVGGEAFF.

This chain uses TRBV7-9 with TRBJ2-6, with D tentatively TRBD1 (6 bases). CDR1 and CDR2 from the germline V gene are SEHNR and FQNEAQ (reference sequence). Trimming left V 2 bases short and J 0 bases short, with 11 bases between. The CDR3 contains 17 residues. The CDR3 nucleotides read TGTGCCAGCAGCTTAATACAGGGAATCTCTGGGGCCAACGTCCTGACTTTC. This translates into CASSLIQGISGANVLTF.

This chain links TRBV7-2 with TRBJ1-5; the match to TRBD1 covers 7 bases. The CDR3 length is 15 residues. V lost 5 bases to trimming and J lost 3 bases; unmatched junction nucleotides: 7. Germline-derived CDR1 and CDR2 are SGHTA and FQGNSA. The CDR3 region is CASSAQQGSNQPQHF. The CDR3 DNA follows: TGTGCCAGCAGCGCCCAACAGGGGTCCAATCAGCCCCAGCATTTT.

The V call is TRBV6-5, the J call TRBJ2-7; tentatively, D is TRBD2 (6 bases). V gave up 8 bases and J gave up 8 bases, with 19 bases separating them. The CDR3 loop spans 13 amino acids. The germline gives CDR1 MNHEY, CDR2 SVGAGI. For the CDR3, the DNA is TGTGCCAGCGGGCCCCGGAGGGGAGCGAAGCAGTACTTC. Protein: CASGPRRGAKQYF.